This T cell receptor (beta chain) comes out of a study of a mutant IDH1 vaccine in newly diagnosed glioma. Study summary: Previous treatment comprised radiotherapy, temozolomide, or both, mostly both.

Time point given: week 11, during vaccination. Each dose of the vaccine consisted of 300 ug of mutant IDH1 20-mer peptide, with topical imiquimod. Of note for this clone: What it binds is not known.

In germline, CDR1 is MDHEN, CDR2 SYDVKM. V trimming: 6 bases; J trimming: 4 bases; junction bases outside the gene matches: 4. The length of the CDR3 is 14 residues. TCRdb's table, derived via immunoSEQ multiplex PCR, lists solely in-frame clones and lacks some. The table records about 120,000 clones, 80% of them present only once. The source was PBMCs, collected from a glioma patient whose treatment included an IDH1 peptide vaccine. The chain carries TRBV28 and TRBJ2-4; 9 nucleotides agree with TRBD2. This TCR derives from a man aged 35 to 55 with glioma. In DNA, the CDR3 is TGTGCCAGCAGCCAAACTAGCGGGAAAAACATTCAGTACTTC. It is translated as CASSQTSGKNIQYF.